Listed below are T cell receptor beta chains from one sample, sequenced in a study of CD8 T cells in ankylosing spondylitis. MiXCR, run by TCRdb on the 5' RACE reads, gives a single entry per CDR3 protein. The sample contains hundreds of thousands of distinct CDR3 sequences, 26% of which appear only once. Sequenced material: blood, either unsorted or a sorted T cell fraction (not recorded which). The receptors here all came from a male donor with ankylosing spondylitis. Both conserved end residues are part of each CDR3. D genes are given only for firm matches. The size of a clone is reported for some rows only, either as once, few or many, or as a class for expanded clones.

CAIRDETSTDTQYF | TGTGCAATCAGAGATGAGACTAGCACAGATACGCAGTATTTT | TRBJ2-3 | - | TRBV5-4 | -
CASTSGTGRTDTQYF | TGTGCCAGCACGTCCGGGACAGGGAGGACAGATACGCAGTATTTT | TRBJ2-3 | TRBD1 | TRBV7-6 | -
CASSVAFTDTQYF | TGTGCCAGCAGTGTAGCCTTCACAGATACGCAGTATTTT | TRBJ2-3 | - | TRBV2 | -
CSVTPGTSGGYNEQFF | TGCAGCGTCACACCGGGGACTAGCGGGGGGTACAATGAGCAGTTCTTC | TRBJ2-1 | TRBD2 | TRBV29-1 | -
CASTHRPDEKLFF | TGTGCCAGCACCCACCGACCTGATGAAAAACTGTTTTTT | TRBJ1-4 | - | TRBV12-3/TRBV12-4 | -
CSASGYTF | TGCAGTGCTAGTGGCTACACCTTC | TRBJ1-2 | - | TRBV20-1 | few
CSASGQGASYEQYF | TGCAGTGCGAGTGGACAGGGGGCTAGCTACGAGCAGTACTTC | TRBJ2-7 | TRBD1 | TRBV20-1 | -
CSATRRGNQPQHF | TGCAGTGCTACCCGCCGGGGCAATCAGCCCCAGCATTTT | TRBJ1-5 | - | TRBV20-1 | few
CASSLGWDTSGKETQYF | TGTGCCAGCAGCCTCGGGTGGGATACTAGCGGTAAAGAGACCCAGTACTTC | TRBJ2-5 | TRBD2 | TRBV11-3 | -
CSARGLAGETDTQYF | TGCAGTGCTAGGGGACTAGCGGGAGAGACAGATACGCAGTATTTT | TRBJ2-3 | TRBD2 | TRBV20-1 | once
CASSVDALGTQYF | TGTGCCAGCAGCGTAGACGCGCTGGGTACGCAGTATTTT | TRBJ2-3 | - | TRBV9 | few
CASRRDSNTGELFF | TGTGCCAGCAGGCGGGACAGTAACACCGGGGAGCTGTTTTTT | TRBJ2-2 | - | TRBV12-3/TRBV12-4 | few
CATSDPRTRNEQFF | TGTGCCACCAGTGACCCTCGGACTAGGAATGAGCAGTTCTTC | TRBJ2-1 | TRBD2 | TRBV24-1 | -
CSASPSGRVQETQYF | TGCAGTGCTAGTCCCAGCGGGAGGGTCCAAGAGACCCAGTACTTC | TRBJ2-5 | TRBD2 | TRBV20-1 | few
CSASPGDF | TGCAGTGCCAGTCCCGGGGACTTC | TRBJ2-4 | - | TRBV20-1 | -
CASTLEAGQGTEAFF | TGTGCCAGCACCCTCGAAGCGGGACAGGGGACTGAAGCTTTCTTT | TRBJ1-1 | TRBD1 | TRBV2 | -
CASSSVGRGTGELFF | TGTGCCAGCAGTTCGGTCGGGAGGGGCACCGGGGAGCTGTTTTTT | TRBJ2-2 | TRBD2 | TRBV6-2/TRBV6-3 | few
CASSPIGFSPLHF | TGTGCCAGCAGCCCTATCGGATTTTCACCCCTCCACTTT | TRBJ1-6 | - | TRBV3-1 | -
CAITRYRLSAGGNNEQFF | TGTGCCATCACCCGGTACAGGCTTTCGGCGGGAGGCAACAATGAGCAGTTCTTC | TRBJ2-1 | TRBD2 | TRBV10-3 | -
CSARTHTGATEAFF | TGCAGTGCCCGGACACATACGGGAGCCACTGAAGCTTTCTTT | TRBJ1-1 | - | TRBV20-1 | -
CASSQDTSGSMGTDTQYF | TGTGCCAGCAGCCAAGATACTAGCGGGAGTATGGGCACAGATACGCAGTATTTT | TRBJ2-3 | TRBD2 | TRBV4-2 | few
CASRQGTHNNEQFF | TGTGCCAGCCGGCAGGGGACCCATAACAATGAGCAGTTCTTC | TRBJ2-1 | - | TRBV3-1 | many
CASSLRQGNTQYF | TGTGCCAGCAGCTTGCGACAGGGAAATACGCAGTATTTT | TRBJ2-3 | TRBD1 | TRBV7-7 | few
CASSLDPIAEAFF | TGCGCCAGCAGCTTGGATCCCATCGCTGAAGCTTTCTTT | TRBJ1-1 | - | TRBV5-1 | -
CSAGLAGAGGETQYF | TGCAGTGCTGGATTAGCGGGAGCGGGAGGGGAGACCCAGTACTTC | TRBJ2-5 | TRBD2 | TRBV20-1 | -
CASTGLALYNEQFF | TGTGCCAGCACTGGACTAGCCCTTTACAATGAGCAGTTCTTC | TRBJ2-1 | TRBD2 | TRBV12-3/TRBV12-4 | -
CSVDVGQVGLLETQYF | TGCAGCGTGGATGTGGGACAGGTTGGGCTTTTGGAGACCCAGTACTTC | TRBJ2-5 | TRBD1 | TRBV29-1 | -
CSFLWGGDEKLFF | TGCAGCTTCCTGTGGGGGGGGGATGAAAAACTGTTTTTT | TRBJ1-4 | - | TRBV29-1 | -
CASSPRDIPNSPLHF | TGTGCCAGCAGCCCTCGGGACATACCTAATTCACCCCTCCACTTT | TRBJ1-6 | - | TRBV3-1 | -
CSANLAGGPNEQYF | TGCAGTGCTAACCTAGCGGGAGGGCCCAACGAGCAGTACTTC | TRBJ2-7 | TRBD2 | TRBV20-1 | -
CATSDHVSDTQYF | TGTGCCACCAGTGACCACGTAAGCGATACGCAGTATTTT | TRBJ2-3 | - | TRBV24-1 | -
CASSLVLGVDEQYF | TGCGCCAGCAGCTTGGTGCTAGGGGTGGACGAGCAGTACTTC | TRBJ2-7 | - | TRBV5-1 | -
CAIGGRLNTEAFF | TGTGCCATCGGGGGACGGTTGAACACTGAAGCTTTCTTT | TRBJ1-1 | - | TRBV10-3 | few
CASSSRSSGSSQETQYF | TGTGCCAGCAGCTCGCGATCTAGCGGGAGTTCACAAGAGACCCAGTACTTC | TRBJ2-5 | - | TRBV21-1 | -
CASSPGPGGAFF | TGTGCCAGCAGCCCCGGACCGGGGGGAGCTTTCTTT | TRBJ1-1 | - | TRBV2 | -
CATSRGRTGGVDEQFF | TGTGCCACCAGCAGAGGGCGGACAGGGGGGGTGGATGAGCAGTTCTTC | TRBJ2-1 | TRBD1 | TRBV15 | -
CASSYSGINQPQHF | TGTGCCAGCAGTTACTCGGGCATAAATCAGCCCCAGCATTTT | TRBJ1-5 | - | TRBV6-5 | -